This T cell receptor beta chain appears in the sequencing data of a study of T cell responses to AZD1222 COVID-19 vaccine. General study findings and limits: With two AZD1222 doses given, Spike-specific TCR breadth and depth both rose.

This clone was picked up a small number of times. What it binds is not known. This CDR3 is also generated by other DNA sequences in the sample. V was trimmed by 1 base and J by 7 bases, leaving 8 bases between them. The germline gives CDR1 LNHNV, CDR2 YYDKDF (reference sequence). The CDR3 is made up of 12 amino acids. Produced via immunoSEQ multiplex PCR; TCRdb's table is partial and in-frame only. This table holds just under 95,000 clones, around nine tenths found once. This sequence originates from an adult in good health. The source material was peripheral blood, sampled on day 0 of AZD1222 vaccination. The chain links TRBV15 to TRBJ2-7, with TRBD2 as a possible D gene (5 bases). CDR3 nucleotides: TGTGCCACCAGCAGAGGAGGGCGGGAGCAGTACTTC. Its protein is CATSRGGREQYF.